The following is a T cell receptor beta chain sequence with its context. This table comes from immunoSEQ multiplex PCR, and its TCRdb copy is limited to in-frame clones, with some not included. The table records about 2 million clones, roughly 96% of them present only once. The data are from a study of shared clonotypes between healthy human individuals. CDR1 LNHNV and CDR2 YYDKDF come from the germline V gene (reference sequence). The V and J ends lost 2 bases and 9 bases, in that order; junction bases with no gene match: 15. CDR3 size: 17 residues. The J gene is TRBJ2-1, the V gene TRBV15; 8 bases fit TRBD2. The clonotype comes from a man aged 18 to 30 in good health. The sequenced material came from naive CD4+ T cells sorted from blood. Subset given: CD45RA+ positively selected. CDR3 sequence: CATSRSTGTSGGGEQFF. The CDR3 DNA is TGTGCCACCAGCAGATCAACCGGGACTAGTGGCGGTGGTGAGCAGTTCTTC.